One TCR beta chain is described in this entry. Its antigen is still unknown. V shed 2 bases and J shed 7 bases, with 6 bases lying between them. The CDR3 length is 12 residues. Germline CDR1 reads SNHLY; CDR2 reads FYNNEI. This sample is part of a study of shared clonotypes between healthy human individuals. Overall study context: The donor pool was made up of a couple of women and three men aged 18 to 49. Study observations and caveats: Enrolling few donors narrowed the genetic and exposure-history diversity that was represented. Tissue TCR repertoires likely differ from these blood-only repertoires.

The data were produced by immunoSEQ multiplex PCR, yet TCRdb's version contains in-frame clones alone and is incomplete. The data hold about 980,000 clones, with approximately 76% observed a single time. The chain links TRBV2 to TRBJ2-1; no reliable D call. Input material: memory CD4+ T cells sorted from blood. The subset was: CD45RA-negative fraction. This receptor was obtained from a man aged 18 to 30 in good health. CDR3 nucleotides: TGTGCCAGCAGTGAAACCCGGAATGAGCAGTTCTTC. Residues: CASSETRNEQFF.